This paragraph covers one T cell receptor beta chain sequence. This entry comes from a study of blood T cell repertoires in COVID-19. Looking at the study overall: Sites across the United States, Italy and Spain contributed samples from acute and convalescent COVID-19.

As handled by the study authors: Counts of nucleated cells, estimated from reference gene primer amplification, were obtained. Sequencing was performed with immunoSEQ multiplex PCR; in TCRdb, only in-frame clones are kept and a portion is missing. The D gene and trimming were derived from the DNA, and the V and J assignments and clone size from that table. The sample records 130,000 to 150,000 clones, 65% to 90% being singletons. The CDR3 extends over 13 amino acids. Per germline, CDR1 LNHDA and CDR2 SQIVND (reference sequence). The V gene end was trimmed by 3 bases and the J gene end by 2 bases; junction bases not matched to a gene: 1.

The source material was peripheral blood. This chain uses TRBV19 with TRBJ2-7; 7 bases are a match to TRBD2. This TCR was recovered from a human donor in a cohort sampled during active COVID-19. Here the CDR3 reads CASSISGTYEQYF. CDR3 bases: TGTGCCAGTAGTATCAGCGGGACCTACGAGCAGTACTTC.